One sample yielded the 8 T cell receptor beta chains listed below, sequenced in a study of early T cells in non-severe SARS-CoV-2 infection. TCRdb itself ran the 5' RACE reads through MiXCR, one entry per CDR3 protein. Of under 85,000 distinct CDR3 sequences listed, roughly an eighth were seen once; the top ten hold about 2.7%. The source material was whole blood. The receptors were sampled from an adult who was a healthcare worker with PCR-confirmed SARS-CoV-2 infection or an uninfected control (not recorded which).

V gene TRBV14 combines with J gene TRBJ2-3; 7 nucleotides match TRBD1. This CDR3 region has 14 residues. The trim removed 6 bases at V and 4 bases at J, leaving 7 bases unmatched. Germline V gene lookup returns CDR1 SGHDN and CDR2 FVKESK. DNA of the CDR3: TGTGCCAGCAGTCGCCGAAGGGGGCCAGATACGCAGTATTTT. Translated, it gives CASSRRRGPDTQYF.

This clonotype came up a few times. The CDR3 nucleotides read TGCAGCGTTGGCGGGGGCAATCAGCCCCAGCATTTT. It encodes CSVGGGNQPQHF. V gene TRBV29-1 combines with J gene TRBJ1-5; D call uncertain. The CDR3 totals 12 residues. V lost 4 bases to trimming and J lost 2 bases, with 6 bases between them. Germline V gene lookup returns CDR1 SQVTM and CDR2 ANQGSEA.

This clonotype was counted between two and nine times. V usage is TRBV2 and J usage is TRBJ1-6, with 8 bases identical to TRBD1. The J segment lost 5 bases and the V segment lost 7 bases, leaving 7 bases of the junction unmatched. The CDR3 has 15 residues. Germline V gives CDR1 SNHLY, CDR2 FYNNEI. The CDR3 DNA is TGTGCCAGCATCCGACGGACAGGGCATAATTCACCCCTCCACTTT. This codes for CASIRRTGHNSPLHF.

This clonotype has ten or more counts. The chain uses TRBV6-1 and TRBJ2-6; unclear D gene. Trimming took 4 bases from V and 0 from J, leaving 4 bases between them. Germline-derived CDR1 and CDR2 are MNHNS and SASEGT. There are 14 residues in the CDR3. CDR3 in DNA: TGTGCCAGCAGTGGGCACTCTGGGGCCAACGTCCTGACTTTC. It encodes CASSGHSGANVLTF.

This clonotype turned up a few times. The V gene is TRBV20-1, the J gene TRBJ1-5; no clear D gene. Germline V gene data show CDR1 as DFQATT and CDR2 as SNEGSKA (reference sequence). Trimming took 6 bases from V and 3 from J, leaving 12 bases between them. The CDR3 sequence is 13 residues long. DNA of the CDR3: TGCAGTGCCCCCTTGTCGACCAATCAGCCCCAGCATTTT. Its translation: CSAPLSTNQPQHF.

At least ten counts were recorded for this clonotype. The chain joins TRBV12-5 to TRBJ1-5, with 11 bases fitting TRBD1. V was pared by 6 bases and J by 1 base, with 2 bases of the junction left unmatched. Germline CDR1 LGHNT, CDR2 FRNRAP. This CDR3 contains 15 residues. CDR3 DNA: TGTGCTAGTGGGGGACAGGGGGGAAGCAATCAGCCCCAGCATTTT. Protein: CASGGQGGSNQPQHF. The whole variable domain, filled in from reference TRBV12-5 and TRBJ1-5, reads DARVTQTPRHKVTEMGQEVTMRCQPILGHNTVFWYRQTMMQGLELLAYFRNRAPLDDSGMPKDRFSAEMPDATLATLKIQPSEPRDSAVYFCASGGQGGSNQPQHFGDGTRLSIL.

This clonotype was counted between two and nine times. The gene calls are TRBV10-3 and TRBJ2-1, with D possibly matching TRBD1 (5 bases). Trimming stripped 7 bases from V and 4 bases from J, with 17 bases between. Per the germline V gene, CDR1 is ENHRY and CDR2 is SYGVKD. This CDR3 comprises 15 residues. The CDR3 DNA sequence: TGTGCCATCATGCCCGAGACAGTGGGATACAATGAGCAGTTCTTC. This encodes CAIMPETVGYNEQFF.

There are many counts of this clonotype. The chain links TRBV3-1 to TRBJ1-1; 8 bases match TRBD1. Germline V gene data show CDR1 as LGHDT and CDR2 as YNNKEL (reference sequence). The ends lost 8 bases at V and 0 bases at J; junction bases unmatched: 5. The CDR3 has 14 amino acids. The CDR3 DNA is TGTGCCAGCGCCATGACAGGGGTGAACACTGAAGCTTTCTTT. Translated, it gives CASAMTGVNTEAFF. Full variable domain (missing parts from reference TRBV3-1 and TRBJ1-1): DTAVSQTPKYLVTQMGNDKSIKCEQNLGHDTMYWYKQDSKKFLKIMFSYNNKELIINETVPNRFSPKSPDKAHLNLHINSLELGDSAVYFCASAMTGVNTEAFFGQGTRLTVV.